This passage covers 5 T cell receptor beta chains from one sample sequenced in a study of cytomegalovirus exposure and HLA in healthy donors. The PCR ran on 60 Vbeta and 13 Jbeta primers. The data were produced by immunoSEQ multiplex PCR, yet TCRdb's version contains in-frame clones alone and is incomplete. The data show more than 30,000 clones, 55% to 80% seen once. The sample taken for sequencing was PBMCs. The receptors here all came from a man in his forties in good health and CMV-seropositive.

This clone was counted a single time. The chain links TRBV12-5 to TRBJ2-1, with 7 positions matching TRBD1. CDR1 LGHNT and CDR2 FRNRAP come from the germline V gene. The CDR3 has 13 residues. The V gene end was trimmed by 6 bases and the J gene end by 9 bases; junction bases not matched to a gene: 8. The CDR3: CASGNLQGSEQFF. CDR3 nucleotide sequence: TGTGCTAGTGGGAATCTACAGGGGAGTGAGCAGTTCTTC.

V gene TRBV28 combines with J gene TRBJ1-3, with D unresolved. CDR1 is MDHEN, CDR2 SYDVKM, per germline. V was shortened by 2 bases and J by 0 bases, with 8 bases between the two germline ends. The CDR3 is made up of 15 amino acids. In DNA form, the CDR3 reads TGTGCCAGCAGTTTAATACCGGTCTCTGGAAACACCATATATTTT. Its translation is CASSLIPVSGNTIYF.

This chain connects TRBV2 to TRBJ2-5; a possible D gene is TRBD1 (5 bases). Germline-derived CDR1 and CDR2 are SNHLY and FYNNEI. The CDR3 is 13 amino acids. Trimming left V 7 bases short and J 1 base short, with 10 bases between. The CDR3 DNA follows: TGTGCCAGCACCCGGACAAGCCAAGAGACCCAGTACTTC. It encodes CASTRTSQETQYF.

V is TRBV6-1 and J is TRBJ1-1, with D uncertain. Germline V CDR1 and CDR2: MNHNS, SASEGT. V was cut by 2 bases and J by 0 bases, with 7 bases left in between. This CDR3 is built from 14 residues. The CDR3 sequence: CASSEKSMNTEAFF. CDR3 DNA: TGTGCCAGCAGTGAAAAGAGTATGAACACTGAAGCTTTCTTT.

The genes are TRBV29-1 and TRBJ2-3; TRBD1 agrees at 9 bases. Germline V gene data show CDR1 as SQVTM and CDR2 as ANQGSEA. CDR3 length: 14 residues. Unmatched junction bases numbered 8, after V lost 8 bases and J lost 2 bases. The DNA of the CDR3 is TGCAGCACCAGCCGGGACAGGGACACAGATACGCAGTATTTT. It yields the protein CSTSRDRDTDTQYF.